This TCR beta chain was sequenced for a study of T cell responses to AZD1222 COVID-19 vaccine. Study summary: Second-dose intervals near 4 or 12 weeks were combined. General observations from the study: With two AZD1222 doses given, Spike-specific TCR breadth and depth both rose. Close to half of spike-specific TCRs reportedly recognize unmutated variant regions. Only five to seven AZD1222 recipients were seropositive at baseline.

A note on this clone: As yet, its antigen is unknown.

Trimming cost V 5 bases and J 3 bases, with 10 bases left between them. The CDR3 loop spans 13 amino acids. Germline CDR1 LNHDA, CDR2 SQIVND (reference sequence). TCRdb keeps only in-frame clones here, not all; method: immunoSEQ multiplex PCR. The table shows around 140,000 clones, with 75% to 95% occurring only once. V gene TRBV19 combines with J gene TRBJ1-1; D ambiguous. The receptor was derived from an adult in good health. The sample was peripheral blood, taken on day 0 of AZD1222 vaccination. As DNA, the CDR3 is TGTGCCAGTAGTTCGGGTAGCGACACTGAAGCTTTCTTT. Translating gives CASSSGSDTEAFF.